This T cell receptor beta chain is drawn from a study of T cells in Graves' hyperthyroidism and ophthalmopathy. General study findings and limits: Separation of ophthalmopathy from stable hyperthyroidism was achieved by a 13 V-J model. Also found in blood were most expanded thyroid clonotypes above 0.001. The model's output predicted ophthalmopathy at a median of about 6.5 months prior to onset.

From germline, CDR1 is SNHLY and CDR2 FYNNEI. This CDR3 is 15 amino acids long. This clonotype has a count of ten or more. Its antigen is not identified. A read error may produce the germline difference seen at one junction end. Those patients with uncontrolled infection, other autoimmune disease, pregnancy or lactation were excluded. TCR beta CDR3 regions were amplified from RNA. Researchers ran a first-round RT-PCR on the TCR CDR3 using the HTBI primer set. TCRdb fed the multiplex PCR reads into MiXCR, producing one record per CDR3 protein. The sample yields around 600,000 distinct CDR3 sequences, roughly 46% seen once.

The rearrangement joins TRBV2 to TRBJ1-4; 7 nucleotides match TRBD1. The material sequenced was peripheral blood or thyroid tissue (not recorded which). The receptor comes from an adult man with Graves' disease, either hyperthyroidism or ophthalmopathy (not recorded which). The CDR3 DNA sequence: TGTGCCAGCAGTGAAGCGCTTTGGGCCGCAGGGGGGTCCCTTTTT. Its protein is CASSEALWAAGGSLF.